This T cell receptor beta chain comes out of a study of vaccination and CD4 T cells after COVID-19. Concerning this clonotype: The antigen remains undetermined.

The CDR3 totals 15 residues. Trimming took off 3 bases at V and 5 bases at J, with 16 bases between the two ends. Germline CDR1 reads KGHSH; CDR2 reads LQKENI. Treatment here: roughly ten-day PBMC culture with coronavirus spike peptide pools or control peptides (ViraFEST assay). Sequence data for DNA of cultured CD4+ T cells were generated by the Oncomine TCR Beta short-read assay. TCRdb redid the calling of the PCR reads with MiXCR, one entry per CDR3 protein. This sample has some 15,000 distinct CDR3 sequences, with around 78% found just once. V gene TRBV18 combines with J gene TRBJ1-2; D not resolved. The specimen sequenced was CD4+ T cells from blood, cultured in vitro. This receptor was identified in a human donor who had recovered from COVID-19. CDR3 sequence reads: CASSPDQMIPYGYTF. CDR3 sequence (DNA): TGTGCCAGCTCACCGGATCAGATGATACCATATGGCTACACCTTC.